These 27 T cell receptor beta chains were sequenced from one sample in a study of blood T cell repertoires in COVID-19. Method: immunoSEQ multiplex PCR; TCRdb's copy keeps in-frame clones and lacks some. The sample consists of approximately 190,000 clones, roughly 87% of them appearing once. Sequenced material: peripheral blood. The receptor set was obtained from an older woman with COVID-19, enrolled during active disease.

This clone was seen once. This chain joins TRBV11-2 and TRBJ1-5, with D unclear. CDR3 size: 15 residues. V lost 5 bases and J lost 4, with 15 bases in between. Germline V gives CDR1 SGHAT, CDR2 FQNNGV. The CDR3 sequence: CASSPRPGRNQPQHF. The CDR3 DNA reads TGTGCCAGCAGCCCCCGCCCCGGGAGGAATCAGCCCCAGCATTTT.

This sequence joins TRBV5-4 and TRBJ2-3; maybe TRBD1 (7 bases). V was shortened by 4 bases and J by 4 bases, with 13 bases between the two germline ends. This CDR3 is built from 14 residues. Per germline, CDR1 SGHNT and CDR2 YYREEE (reference sequence). The CDR3 nucleotides are TGTGCCAGCAGCGCAGGAGGGGGCGCAGATACGCAGTATTTT. It codes for CASSAGGGADTQYF.

V usage is TRBV5-6 and J usage is TRBJ2-1; D may be TRBD2 (6 bases). V was shortened by 1 base and J by 5 bases, with 16 bases between the two germline ends. Germline CDR1 is SGHDT and CDR2 is YYEEEE. There are 16 residues in the CDR3. This CDR3 reads CASSLLSRAGHNEQFF. The DNA of the CDR3 is TGTGCCAGCAGCTTGTTATCGCGAGCGGGCCACAATGAGCAGTTCTTC.

The J gene is TRBJ2-6, the V gene TRBV19; no reliable D call. The CDR3 covers 14 residues. Trimming took off 5 bases at V and 0 bases at J, with 5 bases between the two ends. Germline V gene lookup returns CDR1 LNHDA and CDR2 SQIVND (reference sequence). The CDR3 sequence: CASSLGSGANVLTF. The CDR3 coding sequence is TGTGCCAGTAGTCTCGGCTCTGGGGCCAACGTCCTGACTTTC.

The chain uses TRBV18 and TRBJ1-6, with D hard to call. The CDR3 is 13 amino acids. V was trimmed by 5 bases and J by 4 bases, leaving 6 bases between them. Germline values: CDR1 KGHSH, CDR2 LQKENI. DNA of the CDR3: TGTGCCAGCTCAGAGGGATATAATTCACCCCTCCACTTT. Protein: CASSEGYNSPLHF.

J is TRBJ1-1 and V is TRBV6-1, with D possibly being TRBD1 (5 bases). V lost 2 bases and J lost 4, with 17 bases in between. Germline V gene lookup returns CDR1 MNHNS and CDR2 SASEGT. The CDR3 is 16 amino acids. DNA for the CDR3: TGTGCCAGCAGTGAAAGGCGCTTCGGGGGGAGCACTGAAGCTTTCTTT. Translated, it gives CASSERRFGGSTEAFF.

CDR3 in amino acids: CASSQAPGTDLLSGNTIYF. The CDR3 DNA sequence: TGCGCCAGCAGCCAAGCCCCAGGGACAGACTTACTCTCTGGAAACACCATATATTTT. This chain joins TRBV4-3 and TRBJ1-3; 7 bases map to TRBD1. Germline V gene lookup returns CDR1 LGHNA and CDR2 YSLEER. This CDR3 comprises 19 residues. With V trimmed by 1 base and J by 0 bases, 12 bases remained unmatched.

The chain combines TRBV20-1 with TRBJ1-1, with D perhaps TRBD1 (5 bases). Trimming left V 3 bases short and J 4 bases short, with 18 bases between. Germline values: CDR1 DFQATT, CDR2 SNEGSKA (reference sequence). This CDR3 is 15 amino acids long. The CDR3 bases are TGCAGTGCTAGTAGGGTTCAGGGTCGTGCCACTGAAGCTTTCTTT. This encodes CSASRVQGRATEAFF.

This chain links TRBV4-1 with TRBJ2-3; 10 positions agree with TRBD1. The CDR3 loop spans 15 amino acids. The V gene end was trimmed by 3 bases and the J gene end by 4 bases; junction bases not matched to a gene: 4. Germline V gene lookup returns CDR1 MGHRA and CDR2 YSYEKL. CDR3 protein: CASSHGTGEADTQYF. CDR3 DNA sequence: TGCGCCAGCAGCCATGGGACAGGGGAGGCAGATACGCAGTATTTT.

The chain carries TRBV21-1 and TRBJ2-7; the D call TRBD2 from the table was never checked on the DNA. TRBV21-1 is a listed pseudogene. The CDR3 sequence is 13 residues long. This CDR3 is CASRERNSYEQYV. CDR3 DNA: TGTGCCAGCAGGGAGCGGAACTCCTACGAGCAGTACGTC.

V usage is TRBV28 and J usage is TRBJ2-5, with D hard to call. The germline gives CDR1 MDHEN, CDR2 SYDVKM. Deletions cut 6 bases from V and 4 bases from J, with 15 bases between. The CDR3 is 14 residues long. The CDR3 DNA is TGTGCCAGCAGACTTGACACGGCAAGAGAGACCCAGTACTTC. Translation gives CASRLDTARETQYF.

This sequence joins TRBV29-1 and TRBJ2-7, with 9 bases fitting TRBD2. J gave up 2 bases and V 6 bases, and 8 bases lay outside the gene matches. The germline CDR1 and CDR2 sequences are SQVTM and ANQGSEA. The CDR3 sequence is 14 residues long. CDR3: CSVAASGIPYEQYF. The DNA of the CDR3 is TGCAGCGTGGCCGCTAGCGGGATCCCCTACGAGCAGTACTTC.

Comment on this clone: This CDR3 is also generated by other DNA sequences in the sample. J is TRBJ1-4 and V is TRBV28, with TRBD1 matching 9 bases. V lost 3 bases to trimming and J lost 8 bases; unmatched junction nucleotides: 7. The CDR3 has 15 amino acids. Germline values: CDR1 MDHEN, CDR2 SYDVKM. The CDR3 protein is CASSFPGQGVEKLFF. CDR3 bases: TGTGCCAGCAGTTTCCCGGGACAGGGCGTCGAAAAACTGTTTTTT.

The chain employs TRBV19 and TRBJ2-5; possible D gene TRBD2, 6 bases. The V and J ends lost 5 bases and 5 bases respectively, with 12 bases between them. Germline V gene sequence: CDR1 LNHDA, CDR2 SQIVND (reference sequence). This CDR3 comprises 13 residues. The CDR3 loop reads CASSPTSKETQYF. DNA of the CDR3: TGTGCCAGTAGTCCAACTAGCAAGGAGACCCAGTACTTC.

The rearrangement links TRBV10-3 to TRBJ2-2, with TRBD2 matching over 9 bases. V dropped 0 bases and J dropped 2; count of bases not matched to a gene: 16. Germline V lookup: CDR1 ENHRY, CDR2 SYGVKD. This CDR3 region has 21 residues. For the CDR3, the DNA is TGTGCCATCAGTGAGTCGTTCAGAATTGCGGGAGGGCCTTCTAACACCGGGGAGCTGTTTTTT. This codes for CAISESFRIAGGPSNTGELFF.

The chain has TRBV2 and TRBJ2-1, with 10 positions matching TRBD1. This CDR3 is built from 14 residues. Germline lookup yields CDR1 SNHLY and CDR2 FYNNEI. V dropped 5 bases and J dropped 6; count of bases not matched to a gene: 4. The CDR3 coding sequence is TGTGCCAGCAGTCTGGACAGGGGGGTCAATGAGCAGTTCTTC. Translated: CASSLDRGVNEQFF.

The chain joins TRBV19 to TRBJ1-3; 11 bases match TRBD1. With V trimmed by 4 bases and J by 2 bases, 1 base remained unmatched. This CDR3 is built from 15 residues. Germline-derived CDR1 and CDR2 are LNHDA and SQIVND (reference sequence). CDR3 sequence: CASSKDRGPGNTIYF. The CDR3, as DNA: TGTGCCAGTAGTAAGGACAGGGGGCCTGGAAACACCATATATTTT.

This clone was found once. The chain has TRBV27 and TRBJ1-2, with 7 bases identical to TRBD1. V shed 4 bases and J 0 bases; nucleotides not matched to a gene: 11. This CDR3 has 17 residues. Germline lookup yields CDR1 MNHEY and CDR2 SMNVEV (reference sequence). In DNA, the CDR3 is TGTGCCAGCAGTTCACGGGCGACAGGGATATCTAACTATGGCTACACCTTC. Translating it yields CASSSRATGISNYGYTF.

Turning to this clone: The junction departs from germline at one end; a sequencing error may be responsible. The CDR3 spells CASSSIRDFSYNEQFF. In DNA, the CDR3 is TGTGCTAGCAGCTCTATCCGGGACTTCTCCTACAATGAGCAGTTCTTC. The chain recombines TRBV7-7 with TRBJ2-1; a possible D gene is TRBD2 (6 bases). The V gene's germline CDR1 is SSHAT and CDR2 FNYEAQ (reference sequence). The CDR3 runs to 16 residues.

The J gene is TRBJ1-5, the V gene TRBV5-1, with D possibly being TRBD1 (5 bases). V was cut by 0 bases and J by 6 bases, with 16 bases left in between. Looked up from germline, CDR1 is SGHRS and CDR2 is YFSETQ. This CDR3 spans 16 amino acids. In DNA form, the CDR3 reads TGCGCCAGCAGCTTGGATGGCGGGGCAGTAGGTCAGCCCCAGCATTTT. As protein: CASSLDGGAVGQPQHF.

This sequence joins TRBV3-1 (or the pseudogene TRBV3-2) and TRBJ1-1; TRBD1 might be the D (5 bases). CDR3 size: 14 residues. Germline loops: CDR1 LGHDT, CDR2 YNNKEL (reference sequence). Trimming pared 4 bases from V and 3 bases from J, leaving 12 bases between. CDR3 residues: CASSRATVYTEAFF. The CDR3 coding sequence is TGTGCCAGCAGCCGGGCGACAGTTTACACTGAAGCTTTCTTT.

The V call is TRBV4-2, the J call TRBJ2-2; 7 bases match TRBD2. CDR3 size: 16 residues. J gave up 3 bases and V 0 bases, and 4 bases lay outside the gene matches. CDR1 and CDR2 from the germline V gene are LGHNA and YNFKEQ. The CDR3: CASSQEGLGHTGELFF. CDR3 DNA sequence: TGTGCCAGCAGCCAAGAAGGACTAGGGCACACCGGGGAGCTGTTTTTT.

The genes are TRBV2 and TRBJ1-5, with 9 bases lining up with TRBD1. The CDR3 is made up of 14 amino acids. The V and J ends lost 4 bases and 5 bases, in that order; junction bases with no gene match: 3. The germline V gene encodes CDR1 SNHLY and CDR2 FYNNEI. Here the CDR3 reads CASSGGTGHQPQHF. The CDR3 coding sequence is TGTGCCAGCAGTGGAGGGACAGGGCATCAGCCCCAGCATTTT. The full variable domain, in which reference TRBV2 and TRBJ1-5 provide the parts outside the CDR3, is EPEVTQTPSHQVTQMGQEVILRCVPISNHLYFYWYRQILGQKVEFLVSFYNNEISEKSEIFDDQFSVERPDGSNFTLKIRSTKLEDSAMYFCASSGGTGHQPQHFGDGTRLSIL.

This CDR3 reads CAISFFPPTTGQTSGANVLTF. CDR3 nucleotide sequence: TGTGCCATCAGTTTTTTCCCTCCGACGACAGGGCAAACCTCTGGGGCCAACGTCCTGACTTTC. The genes are TRBV10-3 and TRBJ2-6; TRBD1 matches at 7 bases. V dropped 5 bases and J dropped 0; count of bases not matched to a gene: 19. The CDR3 length is 21 residues. From germline, CDR1 is ENHRY and CDR2 SYGVKD.

V usage is TRBV5-1 and J usage is TRBJ2-5, with TRBD1 as a possible D gene (6 bases). Trimming cost V 0 bases and J 1 base, with 13 bases left between them. Germline V lookup: CDR1 SGHRS, CDR2 YFSETQ. This CDR3 is 16 amino acids long. The CDR3 is CASSLAGYRAQETQYF. The CDR3 DNA reads as TGCGCCAGCAGCTTGGCCGGGTACAGGGCCCAAGAGACCCAGTACTTC.

This clone has just a few counts. This chain joins TRBV5-4 and TRBJ2-5; 7 nucleotides agree with TRBD2. Germline V lookup: CDR1 SGHNT, CDR2 YYREEE (reference sequence). The CDR3 runs to 14 residues. With V trimmed by 6 bases and J by 4 bases, 9 bases remained unmatched. The CDR3 DNA sequence: TGTGCCAGCACCGTTCGGGAGGAGGCAGAGACCCAGTACTTC. The encoded protein is CASTVREEAETQYF.

In this sample, this clone turned up a few times. The chain carries TRBV29-1 and TRBJ2-1; 7 bases are a match to TRBD2. The CDR3 is 14 amino acids. CDR1 and CDR2 (germline): SQVTM, ANQGSEA. Trimming took 5 bases from V and 1 from J; bases not matched to a gene: 5. CDR3 nucleotides: TGCAGCGTTTTGGCGGGAGCTTCCTACAATGAGCAGTTCTTC. Translation: CSVLAGASYNEQFF.